This T cell receptor beta chain was sequenced during a study of response to subunit inactivated influenza vaccine. TCRdb re-derived calls from the RT-PCR reads in MiXCR, one entry per CDR3 protein. The sample holds about 570,000 distinct CDR3 sequences, 10% to 12% seen once. Trimming shortened V by 10 bases and J by 10 bases, and 23 bases separated the two germline ends. The length of the CDR3 is 14 residues. Per germline, CDR1 SNHLY and CDR2 FYNNEI. The data also belong to a second study, concerning T cells expressing NK-cell markers. That source adds: TCR beta cDNA was generated via 5'RACE template switching incorporating UMIs.

The TCR originated in a man aged 50-59 years who received an inactivated influenza vaccine. The starting material was PBMCs from blood, obtained on the day of vaccination. The chain recombines TRBV2 with TRBJ2-1; D is possibly TRBD1 or TRBD2 (5 bases each). The CDR3 DNA reads as TGTGCCATCCTAGGGACCTCGGCTCCCGGGGAGCAGTTCTTC. Protein: CAILGTSAPGEQFF. Looking up the rest from reference TRBV2 and TRBJ2-1 gives the full variable domain: EPEVTQTPSHQVTQMGQEVILRCVPISNHLYFYWYRQILGQKVEFLVSFYNNEISEKSEIFDDQFSVERPDGSNFTLKIRSTKLEDSAMYFCAILGTSAPGEQFFGPGTRLTVL.